The 24 T cell receptor beta chains below come from one sample, sequenced in a study of radiation and T cells in renal cell carcinoma. Data came from immunoSEQ multiplex PCR; TCRdb stores just in-frame clones and leaves some out. The data show more than 75,000 clones, roughly four fifths seen once. Time point denoted: baseline pretreatment blood. Noted treatment: 15 Gy SBRT to primary tumor, nephrectomy 4 weeks later. This material consisted of blood, taken from a patient whose treatment included radiotherapy and nephrectomy. These receptors all come from a man aged 55 to 70 with renal cell carcinoma.

This rearrangement joins TRBV10-1 to TRBJ2-1; D may be TRBD1 (5 bases). V dropped 3 bases and J dropped 9 bases, with 18 bases sitting between them. Germline loops: CDR1 WNHNN, CDR2 SYGVQD (reference sequence). This CDR3 spans 15 amino acids. The CDR3 is CASSEGWTPGSEQFF. CDR3 nucleotide sequence: TGCGCCAGCAGTGAAGGGTGGACACCAGGCAGTGAGCAGTTCTTC.

The rearrangement links TRBV6-5 to TRBJ2-1; TRBD2 agrees at 11 bases. Germline values: CDR1 MNHEY, CDR2 SVGAGI. Unmatched junction bases numbered 4, after V lost 4 bases and J lost 2 bases. This CDR3 has 16 residues. The CDR3 reads CASSSQGLAAYNEQFF. DNA for the CDR3: TGTGCCAGCAGTTCCCAGGGACTAGCGGCCTACAATGAGCAGTTCTTC.

This clone was detected a few times. The chain uses TRBV5-1 and TRBJ2-1; 14 bases map to TRBD2. The CDR3 runs 14 residues. V shed 4 bases, J shed 9 bases, and the junction held 3 bases outside the gene matches. The germline gives CDR1 SGHRS, CDR2 YFSETQ. CDR3: CASSGTSGSGEQFF. CDR3 sequence (DNA): TGCGCCAGCAGCGGGACTAGCGGGAGTGGTGAGCAGTTCTTC. The whole variable domain, filled in from reference TRBV5-1 and TRBJ2-1, reads KAGVTQTPRYLIKTRGQQVTLSCSPISGHRSVSWYQQTPGQGLQFLFEYFSETQRNKGNFPGRFSGRQFSNSRSEMNVSTLELGDSALYLCASSGTSGSGEQFFGPGTRLTVL.

The chain is built from TRBV5-6 and TRBJ2-5; perhaps TRBD2 as D (5 bases). CDR3 length: 14 amino acids. V lost 1 base and J lost 5, with 12 bases in between. CDR1 is SGHDT and CDR2 is YYEEEE in the germline V gene. CDR3 region: CASSLSTRYETQYF. CDR3 DNA: TGTGCCAGCAGCTTGAGTACTAGGTACGAGACCCAGTACTTC.

J is TRBJ2-7 and V is TRBV11-2; possibly TRBD2 for D (6 bases). Germline CDR1 and CDR2: SGHAT and FQNNGV. V shed 9 bases and J shed 7 bases, with 22 bases lying between them. This CDR3 spans 14 amino acids. The CDR3: CASSSPGSLGEQYF. The CDR3 DNA reads TGTGCCAGTTCCTCCCCCGGGAGTCTAGGGGAGCAGTACTTC. The full variable domain, in which reference TRBV11-2 and TRBJ2-7 provide the parts outside the CDR3, is EAGVAQSPRYKIIEKRQSVAFWCNPISGHATLYWYQQILGQGPKLLIQFQNNGVVDDSQLPKDRFSAERLKGVDSTLKIQPAKLEDSAVYLCASSSPGSLGEQYFGPGTRLTVT.

The chain couples TRBV5-1 to TRBJ2-5; the D gene is possibly TRBD2 (5 bases). The J call could be wrong; TRBJ2-7 is a better fit for the DNA end. Germline values: CDR1 SGHRS, CDR2 YFSETQ. CDR3 length equals 15 residues. CDR3 sequence reads: CASSLVLGAGYEQYF. The CDR3 region has the DNA TGCGCCAGCAGCTTGGTACTAGGCGCAGGCTACGAGCAGTACTTC.

The chain combines TRBV5-1 with TRBJ1-1; D might be TRBD1 (5 bases). V lost 2 bases and J lost 1, with 9 bases in between. The CDR3 loop spans 14 amino acids. Per the germline V gene, CDR1 is SGHRS and CDR2 is YFSETQ. CDR3 protein: CASSFGAGNTEAFF. The CDR3 DNA follows: TGCGCCAGCAGCTTCGGGGCTGGGAACACTGAAGCTTTCTTT. Full variable domain (missing parts from reference TRBV5-1 and TRBJ1-1): KAGVTQTPRYLIKTRGQQVTLSCSPISGHRSVSWYQQTPGQGLQFLFEYFSETQRNKGNFPGRFSGRQFSNSRSEMNVSTLELGDSALYLCASSFGAGNTEAFFGQGTRLTVV.

The chain is built from TRBV6-6 and TRBJ1-3; no definite D call. V shed 5 bases and J shed 4 bases, with 3 bases lying between them. The CDR3 is made up of 11 amino acids. Per the germline V gene, CDR1 is MNHNY and CDR2 is SVGAGI (reference sequence). The DNA for the CDR3 is TGTGCCAGCAGTAGGGGAAACACCATATATTTT. Translated: CASSRGNTIYF.

V is TRBV28 and J is TRBJ2-3, with 8 positions matching TRBD1. The CDR3 length is 14 residues. Germline loops: CDR1 MDHEN, CDR2 SYDVKM. V gave up 6 bases and J gave up 4 bases; unmatched junction bases: 6. The CDR3 region is CASRQDREADTQYF. The DNA of the CDR3 is TGTGCCAGCAGACAGGACAGGGAGGCAGATACGCAGTATTTT.

The chain is built from TRBV6-5 and TRBJ2-1, with 7 bases matching TRBD2. Germline loops: CDR1 MNHEY, CDR2 SVGAGI. The V and J ends lost 8 bases and 7 bases, in that order; junction bases with no gene match: 14. This CDR3 is 15 amino acids long. The CDR3: CASSFWEGGRNEQFF. The CDR3 nucleotides are TGTGCCAGCTCCTTCTGGGAGGGTGGGAGGAATGAGCAGTTCTTC.

The chain couples TRBV30 to TRBJ1-2; 8 nucleotides line up with TRBD1. In germline, CDR1 is GTSNPN, CDR2 SVGIG (reference sequence). The CDR3 is 12 amino acids. V shed 2 bases and J 8 bases; nucleotides not matched to a gene: 4. CDR3 DNA: TGTGCCTGGAGTCCAGGACAGGGAGGCTACACCTTC. Its translation is CAWSPGQGGYTF.

The V call is TRBV30, the J call TRBJ2-1; D is undetermined. This CDR3 is 13 amino acids long. The V and J ends lost 0 bases and 3 bases respectively, with 6 bases between them. CDR1 GTSNPN and CDR2 SVGIG come from the germline V gene (reference sequence). The CDR3 DNA is TGTGCCTGGAGTGTCGGTAACTACAATGAGCAGTTCTTC. Residues: CAWSVGNYNEQFF.

The chain couples TRBV9 to TRBJ1-1; D call uncertain. This CDR3 is built from 15 residues. V was cut by 0 bases and J by 0 bases, with 9 bases left in between. The germline CDR1 and CDR2 sequences are SGDLS and YYNGEE. The CDR3 region is CASSVGSAMNTEAFF. The DNA for the CDR3 is TGTGCCAGCAGCGTAGGCTCAGCCATGAACACTGAAGCTTTCTTT.

The rearrangement joins TRBV28 to TRBJ1-1; D ambiguous. Germline CDR1 reads MDHEN; CDR2 reads SYDVKM. There are 16 residues in the CDR3. V lost 3 bases and J lost 1, with 15 bases in between. The CDR3 DNA follows: TGTGCCAGCAGTTTGGATACTCAGGAGCCGAACACTGAAGCTTTCTTT. Its protein product is CASSLDTQEPNTEAFF.

The V call is TRBV13, the J call TRBJ2-3, with 13 bases aligning to TRBD2. This CDR3 is built from 16 residues. Germline loops: CDR1 PRHDT, CDR2 FYEKMQ (reference sequence). V lost 5 bases to trimming and J lost 2 bases; unmatched junction nucleotides: 4. The CDR3 DNA sequence: TGTGCCAGCAGCCCGGGACTAGCGGGATCCACAGATACGCAGTATTTT. It translates to CASSPGLAGSTDTQYF. The entire variable domain, with the rest obtained from reference TRBV13 and TRBJ2-3, is as follows: AAGVIQSPRHLIKEKRETATLKCYPIPRHDTVYWYQQGPGQDPQFLISFYEKMQSDKGSIPDRFSAQQFSDYHSELNMSSLELGDSALYFCASSPGLAGSTDTQYFGPGTRLTVL.

The rearrangement joins TRBV7-8 to TRBJ2-7; 12 bases match TRBD1. After removal of 4 bases from V and 2 bases from J, the junction contained 6 bases not matched to a gene. Germline CDR1 reads SGHVS; CDR2 reads FQNEAQ. The CDR3 has 16 amino acids. CDR3: CASSSGTGGSTYEQYF. The CDR3 DNA reads as TGTGCCAGCAGCTCAGGGACAGGGGGCTCAACCTACGAGCAGTACTTC.

This rearrangement joins TRBV7-6 to TRBJ2-1, with 8 positions matching TRBD2. CDR3 size: 17 residues. V lost 1 base, J lost 2 bases, and 7 bases stayed unmatched. Germline lookup yields CDR1 SGHVS and CDR2 FNYEAQ. CDR3 region: CASSLETSGGAYNEQFF. In DNA, the CDR3 is TGTGCCAGCAGCTTAGAAACTAGCGGAGGCGCCTACAATGAGCAGTTCTTC.

The chain combines TRBV10-1 with TRBJ2-1; 7 bases fit TRBD1. CDR3 size: 14 residues. Germline CDR1 and CDR2: WNHNN and SYGVQD (reference sequence). Losses at the gene ends were 6 bases for V and 9 bases for J; bases not matched to a gene: 11. The CDR3 reads CASSPGYRGGEQFF. The CDR3 DNA reads TGCGCCAGCAGCCCCGGCTACAGGGGTGGTGAGCAGTTCTTC.

The V gene is TRBV28, the J gene TRBJ2-3; TRBD1 aligns across 8 bases. Trimming took 5 bases from V and 3 from J; bases not matched to a gene: 16. The CDR3 contains 18 residues. Germline CDR1 reads MDHEN; CDR2 reads SYDVKM. The CDR3 sequence: CASSPEWAGGFETDTQYF. CDR3 bases: TGTGCCAGCAGTCCCGAATGGGCAGGGGGCTTTGAGACAGATACGCAGTATTTT.

The rearrangement joins TRBV10-3 to TRBJ2-7; TRBD2 agrees at 9 bases. CDR3 length: 13 amino acids. V trimming: 4 bases; J trimming: 2 bases; junction bases outside the gene matches: 0. Germline V gene sequence: CDR1 ENHRY, CDR2 SYGVKD. The DNA of the CDR3 is TGTGCCATCAGTGGGACTAGCGCCTACGAGCAGTACTTC. Amino acids: CAISGTSAYEQYF.

The genes are TRBV4-1 and TRBJ1-2, with a tentative D call TRBD1 (6 bases). Germline values: CDR1 MGHRA, CDR2 YSYEKL. Between the trimmed V and J ends, which lost 0 bases and 7 bases, there was a span of 12 bases. CDR3 length equals 14 residues. In DNA, the CDR3 is TGCGCCAGCAGCCAAGATGGGGGCTGGGGTGGCTACACCTTC. This translates into CASSQDGGWGGYTF.

This chain connects TRBV2 to TRBJ2-5, with D uncertain. Trimming stripped 4 bases from V and 1 base from J, with 13 bases between. There are 15 residues in the CDR3. Germline V gene sequence: CDR1 SNHLY, CDR2 FYNNEI. The CDR3 DNA follows: TGTGCCAGCAGTGTCCGACCCTCCTCCCAAGAGACCCAGTACTTC. Residues: CASSVRPSSQETQYF.

V and J are TRBV7-6 and TRBJ2-5; 13 nucleotides match TRBD2. J lost 0 bases, V lost 5 bases, and 12 bases had no gene match. The CDR3 contains 19 residues. Germline V gene lookup returns CDR1 SGHVS and CDR2 FNYEAQ. The CDR3 nucleotides read TGTGCCAGCAGCGATGGGGGACTAGCGGGACATCCGAACCAAGAGACCCAGTACTTC. Translated, it gives CASSDGGLAGHPNQETQYF.

The chain couples TRBV10-3 to TRBJ2-7; D ambiguous. The CDR3 is 13 residues long. Germline CDR1 ENHRY, CDR2 SYGVKD. Deletions cut 3 bases from V and 6 bases from J, with 12 bases between. CDR3 nucleotide sequence: TGTGCCATCAGTGACGGGTATGGGTCCGAGCAGTACTTC. Encoded protein: CAISDGYGSEQYF.